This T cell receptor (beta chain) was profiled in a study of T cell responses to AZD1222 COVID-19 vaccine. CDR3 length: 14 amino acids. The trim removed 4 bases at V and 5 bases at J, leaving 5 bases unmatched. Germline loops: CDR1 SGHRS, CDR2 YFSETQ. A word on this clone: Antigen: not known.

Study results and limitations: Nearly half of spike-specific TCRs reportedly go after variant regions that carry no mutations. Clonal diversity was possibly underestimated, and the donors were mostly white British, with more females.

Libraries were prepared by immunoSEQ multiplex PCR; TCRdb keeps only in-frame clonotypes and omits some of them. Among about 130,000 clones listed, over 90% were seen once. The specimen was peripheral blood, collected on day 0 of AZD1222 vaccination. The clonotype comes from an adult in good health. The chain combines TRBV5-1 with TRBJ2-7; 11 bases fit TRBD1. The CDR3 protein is CASSPGTGGNEQYF. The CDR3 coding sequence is TGCGCCAGCAGCCCCGGGACAGGGGGTAACGAGCAGTACTTC.